The 21 T cell receptor beta chains in this list originate from one sample, sequenced in a study of cytomegalovirus exposure and HLA in healthy donors. Here immunoSEQ multiplex PCR was the method, and the copy in TCRdb shows in-frame clones only, minus some. The repertoire holds about 240,000 clones, with approximately 86% as singletons. The sequencing input was PBMCs. All receptors derive from a woman under 40 in good health and CMV-seropositive.

The chain combines TRBV28 with TRBJ2-2, with D perhaps TRBD2 (5 bases). The germline gives CDR1 MDHEN, CDR2 SYDVKM. Trimming removed 4 bases at V and 8 bases at J, with 23 bases between. The CDR3 has 17 residues. CDR3 sequence: CASSSLITRDKGGELFF. CDR3 nucleotides: TGTGCCAGCAGTTCTCTTATAACTAGAGACAAAGGAGGGGAGCTGTTTTTT. Full variable domain (missing parts from reference TRBV28 and TRBJ2-2): DVKVTQSSRYLVKRTGEKVFLECVQDMDHENMFWYRQDPGLGLRLIYFSYDVKMKEKGDIPEGYSVSREKKERFSLILESASTNQTSMYLCASSSLITRDKGGELFFGEGSRLTVL.

This clone was seen once. The gene calls are TRBV27 and TRBJ1-2; 8 nucleotides match TRBD1. CDR1 is MNHEY and CDR2 is SMNVEV in the germline V gene (reference sequence). Germline trimming cut 6 bases from V and 6 bases from J; bases unmatched to any gene: 9. The CDR3 length is 14 residues. CDR3 residues: CASRRLIQGDGYTF. DNA of the CDR3: TGTGCCAGCAGACGACTAATACAGGGGGATGGCTACACCTTC.

V and J are TRBV29-1 and TRBJ2-7, with D perhaps TRBD1 (6 bases). Germline V lookup: CDR1 SQVTM, CDR2 ANQGSEA. The CDR3 sequence is 13 residues long. Between the trimmed V and J ends, which lost 2 bases and 0 bases, there was a span of 8 bases. CDR3 amino acids: CSVEKGDSYEQYF. In DNA form, the CDR3 reads TGCAGCGTTGAAAAGGGGGACTCCTACGAGCAGTACTTC.

The rearrangement links TRBV28 to TRBJ1-2; 7 positions match TRBD1. CDR3 length: 16 residues. The ends lost 6 bases at V and 4 bases at J; junction bases unmatched: 14. CDR1 MDHEN and CDR2 SYDVKM come from the germline V gene. The CDR3 bases are TGTGCCAGCAGCTCCCACGCCGACAGGGCTGTCTATGGCTACACCTTC. This gives the protein CASSSHADRAVYGYTF.

The chain uses TRBV28 and TRBJ2-7, with 8 bases identical to TRBD2. Germline V gene data show CDR1 as MDHEN and CDR2 as SYDVKM. V dropped 7 bases and J dropped 9; count of bases not matched to a gene: 11. The CDR3 extends over 13 amino acids. CDR3 bases: TGTGCCAGCAAGATGTTAACGGGAGGGCCGCAGTACTTC. It translates to CASKMLTGGPQYF.

V is TRBV9 and J is TRBJ2-5, with D perhaps matching TRBD2 (5 bases). Trimming took off 1 base at V and 1 base at J, with 5 bases between the two ends. Per the germline V gene, CDR1 is SGDLS and CDR2 is YYNGEE. The CDR3 loop spans 13 amino acids. The CDR3 is CASSVTSQETQYF. The CDR3 DNA follows: TGTGCCAGCAGCGTAACTAGCCAAGAGACCCAGTACTTC.

The chain combines TRBV4-2 with TRBJ1-1; TRBD1 might be the D (5 bases). Germline V lookup: CDR1 LGHNA, CDR2 YNFKEQ. Trimming shortened V by 1 base and J by 4 bases, and 13 bases separated the two germline ends. CDR3 length equals 15 residues. CDR3 protein: CASSQGFSGGTEAFF. The CDR3 nucleotides are TGTGCCAGCAGCCAAGGTTTCTCGGGGGGCACTGAAGCTTTCTTT.

The table lists this clone with a count of one. The chain is built from TRBV7-6 and TRBJ2-3; maybe TRBD1 (6 bases). This CDR3 spans 15 amino acids. V lost 5 bases to trimming and J lost 3 bases, with 15 bases between them. CDR1 and CDR2 from the germline V gene are SGHVS and FNYEAQ. CDR3 nucleotides: TGTGCCAGCAGCCTATCCGACGGACAGACAGATACGCAGTATTTT. It specifies CASSLSDGQTDTQYF. The variable domain in full, completed from reference TRBV7-6 and TRBJ2-3, reads GAGVSQSPRYKVTKRGQDVALRCDPISGHVSLYWYRQALGQGPEFLTYFNYEAQQDKSGLPNDRFSAERPEGSISTLTIQRTEQRDSAMYRCASSLSDGQTDTQYFGPGTRLTVL.

The gene calls are TRBV28 and TRBJ1-1; maybe TRBD1 (5 bases). Germline CDR1 reads MDHEN; CDR2 reads SYDVKM. V gave up 7 bases and J gave up 3 bases, with 12 bases separating them. The CDR3 contains 13 residues. In nucleotides, the CDR3 is TGTGCCAGCACACCCCCGGGGGACACTGAAGCTTTCTTT. This codes for CASTPPGDTEAFF.

The rearrangement uses TRBV5-1 and TRBJ2-2; 7 bases match TRBD1. Germline trimming cut 2 bases from V and 0 bases from J; bases unmatched to any gene: 10. Germline CDR1 and CDR2: SGHRS and YFSETQ. This CDR3 region has 18 residues. The CDR3: CASSLLGQRLTNTGELFF. The CDR3, as DNA: TGCGCCAGCAGCTTATTGGGACAGAGACTTACGAACACCGGGGAGCTGTTTTTT.

The genes are TRBV2 and TRBJ1-1, with TRBD1 matching 7 bases. CDR1 and CDR2 from the germline V gene are SNHLY and FYNNEI. V trimming: 6 bases; J trimming: 2 bases; junction bases outside the gene matches: 6. The CDR3 extends over 14 amino acids. CDR3 region: CASSPGTDNTEAFF. The CDR3 nucleotides read TGTGCCAGCAGCCCCGGGACAGATAACACTGAAGCTTTCTTT.

The chain recombines TRBV2 with TRBJ2-7; 7 bases are shared with TRBD1. This CDR3 has 15 amino acids. Germline lookup yields CDR1 SNHLY and CDR2 FYNNEI. The J segment lost 4 bases and the V segment lost 5 bases, leaving 11 bases of the junction unmatched. The CDR3 reads CASSWGQTTSYEQYF. DNA for the CDR3: TGTGCCAGCAGTTGGGGACAGACGACCTCTTACGAGCAGTACTTC.

The V and J genes are TRBV5-1 and TRBJ1-4, with 7 bases aligning to TRBD1. This CDR3 region has 14 residues. Germline V gene lookup returns CDR1 SGHRS and CDR2 YFSETQ. V gave up 0 bases and J gave up 8 bases; unmatched junction bases: 4. CDR3 coding DNA: TGCGCCAGCAGCTTGGGACAGGGCAAAGAAAAACTGTTTTTT. Encoded protein: CASSLGQGKEKLFF. Full variable domain (missing parts from reference TRBV5-1 and TRBJ1-4): KAGVTQTPRYLIKTRGQQVTLSCSPISGHRSVSWYQQTPGQGLQFLFEYFSETQRNKGNFPGRFSGRQFSNSRSEMNVSTLELGDSALYLCASSLGQGKEKLFFGSGTQLSVL.

This chain uses TRBV27 with TRBJ1-1; possibly TRBD1 for D (6 bases). This CDR3 region has 16 residues. V shed 5 bases and J shed 7 bases, with 23 bases lying between them. Looked up from germline, CDR1 is MNHEY and CDR2 is SMNVEV (reference sequence). The CDR3 region is CASSDGPQGWVGEAFF. CDR3 nucleotide sequence: TGTGCCAGCAGTGACGGACCGCAGGGGTGGGTCGGTGAAGCTTTCTTT.

The CDR3 loop reads CASSPEGVSNQPQHF. The CDR3 DNA follows: TGTGCCAGCAGTCCCGAGGGGGTGAGCAATCAGCCCCAGCATTTT. The rearrangement joins TRBV2 to TRBJ1-5; a weak D match, TRBD1 (6 bases). From germline, CDR1 is SNHLY and CDR2 FYNNEI. V was cut by 5 bases and J by 1 base, with 12 bases left in between. There are 15 residues in the CDR3.

This clone was picked up one time. The gene calls are TRBV19 and TRBJ1-1; D is perhaps TRBD1 (5 bases). V was clipped by 7 bases and J by 7 bases, with 10 bases between them. CDR3 length equals 11 residues. Germline V gene lookup returns CDR1 LNHDA and CDR2 SQIVND (reference sequence). The CDR3 reads CASTGAFEAFF. The CDR3 DNA sequence: TGTGCCAGTACTGGGGCCTTTGAAGCTTTCTTT.

The genes are TRBV10-1 and TRBJ2-1, with D uncertain. The length of the CDR3 is 14 residues. Germline CDR1 and CDR2: WNHNN and SYGVQD (reference sequence). Trimming removed 6 bases from V and 0 bases from J, with 9 bases in between. The CDR3 sequence is CASRVECSYNEQFF. CDR3 nucleotides: TGCGCCAGCAGGGTAGAGTGCTCCTACAATGAGCAGTTCTTC.

The V gene is TRBV7-8, the J gene TRBJ2-2; D gene uncertain. This CDR3 has 14 amino acids. The germline V gene has CDR1 SGHVS and CDR2 FQNEAQ. V dropped 0 bases and J dropped 6 bases, with 8 bases sitting between them. CDR3 DNA: TGTGCCAGCAGCTTAGCTGTGAGTCCCGGGGAGCTGTTTTTT. This codes for CASSLAVSPGELFF.

The chain carries TRBV7-9 and TRBJ2-7, with D uncertain. CDR3 length: 15 residues. V lost 2 bases and J 2 bases, leaving 13 bases between the germline ends. Germline V gene lookup returns CDR1 SEHNR and CDR2 FQNEAQ (reference sequence). For the CDR3, the DNA is TGTGCCAGCAGCTTATCGGCGGCTGGTACCTACGAGCAGTACTTC. It codes for CASSLSAAGTYEQYF. The variable domain in full, with the rest retrieved from reference TRBV7-9 and TRBJ2-7, is DTGVSQNPRHKITKRGQNVTFRCDPISEHNRLYWYRQTLGQGPEFLTYFQNEAQLEKSRLLSDRFSAERPKGSFSTLEIQRTEQGDSAMYLCASSLSAAGTYEQYFGPGTRLTVT.

The rearrangement uses TRBV15 and TRBJ1-5; 7 nucleotides align to TRBD1. V dropped 5 bases and J dropped 4; count of bases not matched to a gene: 8. Looked up from germline, CDR1 is LNHNV and CDR2 is YYDKDF (reference sequence). CDR3 size: 15 residues. In DNA, the CDR3 is TGTGCCACCAGCTTCGGGACAGAAGCTAATCAGCCCCAGCATTTT. Translation: CATSFGTEANQPQHF.

This rearrangement joins TRBV7-9 to TRBJ2-3; D ambiguous. Per the germline V gene, CDR1 is SEHNR and CDR2 is FQNEAQ (reference sequence). V was clipped by 1 base and J by 0 bases, with 8 bases between them. There are 15 residues in the CDR3. CDR3 residues: CASSLVSGSTDTQYF. CDR3 sequence (DNA): TGTGCCAGCAGCTTAGTTTCCGGGAGCACAGATACGCAGTATTTT.